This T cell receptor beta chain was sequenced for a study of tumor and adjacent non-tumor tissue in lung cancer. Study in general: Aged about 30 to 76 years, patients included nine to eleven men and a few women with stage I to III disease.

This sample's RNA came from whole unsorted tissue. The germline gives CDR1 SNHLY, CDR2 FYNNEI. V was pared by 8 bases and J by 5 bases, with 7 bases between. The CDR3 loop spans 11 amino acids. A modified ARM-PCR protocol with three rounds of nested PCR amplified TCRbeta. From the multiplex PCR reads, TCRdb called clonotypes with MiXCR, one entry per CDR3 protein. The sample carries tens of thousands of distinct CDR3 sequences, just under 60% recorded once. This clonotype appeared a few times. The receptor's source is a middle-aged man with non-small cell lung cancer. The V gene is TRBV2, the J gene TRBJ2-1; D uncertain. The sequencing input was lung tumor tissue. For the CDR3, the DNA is TGTGCCAGCTTCGCTAACAATGAGCAGTTCTTC. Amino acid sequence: CASFANNEQFF.